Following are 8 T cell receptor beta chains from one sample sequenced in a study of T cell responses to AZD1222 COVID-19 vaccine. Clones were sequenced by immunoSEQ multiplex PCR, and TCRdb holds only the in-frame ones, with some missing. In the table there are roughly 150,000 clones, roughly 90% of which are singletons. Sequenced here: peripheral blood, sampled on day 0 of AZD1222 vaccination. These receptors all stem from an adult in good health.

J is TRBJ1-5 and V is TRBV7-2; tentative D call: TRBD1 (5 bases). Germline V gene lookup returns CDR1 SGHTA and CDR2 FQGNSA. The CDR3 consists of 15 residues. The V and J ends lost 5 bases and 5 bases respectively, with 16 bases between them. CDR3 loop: CASSKKPGGDQPQHF. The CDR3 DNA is TGTGCCAGCAGCAAAAAACCCGGGGGAGATCAGCCCCAGCATTTT.

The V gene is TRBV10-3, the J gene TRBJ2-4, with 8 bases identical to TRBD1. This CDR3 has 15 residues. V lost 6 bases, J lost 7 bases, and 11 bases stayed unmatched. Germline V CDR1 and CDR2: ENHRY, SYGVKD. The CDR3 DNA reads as TGTGCCATCAGCAATGGGACAGGTCAACGGAACATTCAGTACTTC. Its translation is CAISNGTGQRNIQYF.

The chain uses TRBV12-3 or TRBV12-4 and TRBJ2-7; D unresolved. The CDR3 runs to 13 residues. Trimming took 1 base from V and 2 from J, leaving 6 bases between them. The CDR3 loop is CASSLETAYEQYF. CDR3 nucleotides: TGTGCCAGCAGTTTAGAGACTGCCTACGAGCAGTACTTC.

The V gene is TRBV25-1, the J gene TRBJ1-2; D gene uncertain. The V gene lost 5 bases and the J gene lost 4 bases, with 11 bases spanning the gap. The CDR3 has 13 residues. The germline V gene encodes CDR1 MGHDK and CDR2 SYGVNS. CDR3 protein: CASSQEKRYGYTF. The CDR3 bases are TGTGCCAGCAGTCAGGAAAAACGCTATGGCTACACCTTC.

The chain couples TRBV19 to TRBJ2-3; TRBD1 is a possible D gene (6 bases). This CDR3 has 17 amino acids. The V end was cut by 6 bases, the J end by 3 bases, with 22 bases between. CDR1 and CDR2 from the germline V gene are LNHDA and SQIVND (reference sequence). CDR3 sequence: CASSSPPGVGFTDTQYF. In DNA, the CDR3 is TGTGCCAGTAGCTCCCCTCCAGGGGTCGGCTTTACAGATACGCAGTATTTT.

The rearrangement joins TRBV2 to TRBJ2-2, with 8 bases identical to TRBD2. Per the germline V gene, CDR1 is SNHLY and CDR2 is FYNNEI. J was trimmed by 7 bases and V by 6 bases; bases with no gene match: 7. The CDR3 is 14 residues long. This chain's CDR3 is CASRRLASIGELFF. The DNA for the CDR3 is TGTGCCAGCAGGAGACTAGCGTCTATCGGGGAGCTGTTTTTT. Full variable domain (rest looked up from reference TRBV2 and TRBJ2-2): EPEVTQTPSHQVTQMGQEVILRCVPISNHLYFYWYRQILGQKVEFLVSFYNNEISEKSEIFDDQFSVERPDGSNFTLKIRSTKLEDSAMYFCASRRLASIGELFFGEGSRLTVL.

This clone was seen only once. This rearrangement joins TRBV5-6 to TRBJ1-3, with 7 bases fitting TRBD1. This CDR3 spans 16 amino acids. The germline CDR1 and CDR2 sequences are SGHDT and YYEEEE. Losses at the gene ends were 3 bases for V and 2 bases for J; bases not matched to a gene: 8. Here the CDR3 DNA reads TGTGCCAGCAGCTCCACCCTCGACAGGGCTGGAAACACCATATATTTT. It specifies CASSSTLDRAGNTIYF.

The DNA for the CDR3 is TGCGCCAGCAGCTTGGGCGGTTATACGCAGTATTTT. Residues: CASSLGGYTQYF. V is TRBV5-1 and J is TRBJ2-3; the D is unclear. Germline V gene data show CDR1 as SGHRS and CDR2 as YFSETQ. This CDR3 is 12 amino acids long. The germline V and J ends were trimmed by 0 bases and 7 bases, with 6 bases remaining between them.